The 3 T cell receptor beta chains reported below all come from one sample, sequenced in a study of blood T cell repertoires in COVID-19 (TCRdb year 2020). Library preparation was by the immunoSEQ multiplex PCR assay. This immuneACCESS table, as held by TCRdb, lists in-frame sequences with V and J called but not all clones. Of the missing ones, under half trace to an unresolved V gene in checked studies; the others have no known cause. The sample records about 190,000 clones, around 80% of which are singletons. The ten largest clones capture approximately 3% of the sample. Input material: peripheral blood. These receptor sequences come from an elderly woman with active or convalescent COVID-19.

CDR3 nucleotide sequence: TGTGCCAGCAGCCACAACCCCCCCGCAGGGGCCTACGAGCAGTACTTC. As protein: CASSHNPPAGAYEQYF. V gene TRBV28 combines with J gene TRBJ2-7; D may be TRBD1 (6 bases). With 6 bases removed from V and 2 bases from J, the gap between germline ends came to 20 bases. The CDR3 totals 16 residues. CDR1 MDHEN and CDR2 SYDVKM come from the germline V gene.

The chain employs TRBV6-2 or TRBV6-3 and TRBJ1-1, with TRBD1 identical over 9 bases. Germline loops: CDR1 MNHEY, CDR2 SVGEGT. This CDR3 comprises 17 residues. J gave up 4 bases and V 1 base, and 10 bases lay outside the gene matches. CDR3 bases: TGTGCCAGCAGTTACTACTATCTCTTGGACAGGGGCACTGAAGCTTTCTTT. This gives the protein CASSYYYLLDRGTEAFF.

The CDR3 DNA reads TGTGCCAGCAGGCTCAGGGGCTGGGGGAACACTGAAGCTTTCTTT. It specifies CASRLRGWGNTEAFF. The rearrangement links TRBV2 to TRBJ1-1; D perhaps matches TRBD1 (6 bases). V lost 6 bases and J 1 base, leaving 15 bases between the germline ends. The CDR3 is 15 amino acids. Germline CDR1 is SNHLY and CDR2 is FYNNEI.